This T cell receptor (beta chain) was obtained from a study of blood T cell repertoires in COVID-19. The wider study: Donors in the United States, Italy and Spain gave samples during acute or convalescent COVID-19. Sources were T cells, B-cell-depleted T cells, or PBMCs; the material itself was cDNA or gDNA.

CDR1 is LGHDT and CDR2 is YNNKEL in the germline V gene (reference sequence). The CDR3 contains 13 residues. V dropped 0 bases and J dropped 3 bases, with 5 bases sitting between them. Authors' analysis steps: The assay estimated nucleated cells by amplifying reference gene primers. The assay was immunoSEQ multiplex PCR, and TCRdb's table has in-frame clones only and misses some. D and trimming come from the DNA, and the V and J calls and clone size come from that table. The sample yields tens of thousands of clones, 84% seen once. This clonotype was obtained from a man aged 35 to 55 with acute or convalescent COVID-19. Sequencing was performed on peripheral blood. The rearrangement uses TRBV3-1 (or the pseudogene TRBV3-2) and TRBJ1-1; no clear D. This CDR3 is CASSQERYTEAFF. CDR3 nucleotides: TGTGCCAGCAGCCAAGAACGGTACACTGAAGCTTTCTTT.